This TCR beta chain originates from a study of OX40 agonist ivuxolimab in advanced cancers. With regard to the full study: Ivuxolimab was an agonistic, fully human IgG2 monoclonal antibody directed against OX40 (CD134), a costimulatory receptor. Intravenous ivuxolimab was administered to patients every 2 weeks at six dose levels: 0.01, 0.1, 0.3, 1.5, 3 and 10 mg/kg. Of the approximately 53 patients in dose escalation, about 20 had hepatocellular carcinoma, approximately 15 had melanoma, 9 had renal cell carcinoma and 9 had head and neck cancer. In the dose-escalation cohort, roughly four fifths of patients were male, and the mean age was around 60 years, with a range of about 20 to 90. Patients were allowed to have had prior anti-PD-1, anti-PD-L1 or anti-CTLA-4 therapy, and around 40% of the dose-escalation patients had previously received checkpoint inhibitors. Partial responses occurred in three dose-escalation patients, of whom one had hepatocellular carcinoma and two had cutaneous melanoma. The point of sequencing TCRbeta in the periphery was to test whether ivuxolimab changed TCR sequence diversity and drove clonal T-cell expansion. The paper covers the monotherapy dose-escalation part of the phase I ivuxolimab trial, which included N ≈ 54 patients. On the study overall, not on this receptor specifically: At doses of 0.1 to 3.0 mg/kg, clonal expansion of both CD4+ and CD8+ T cells in blood was seen between baseline and week 6. Antigen specificity was not determined for the clonally expanded peripheral T cells. After ivuxolimab, CD8+ T cells had more expanded clones than CD4+ T cells on average. Low levels of normalized T-cell clonal expansion were also seen in some nonresponding patients. In partial responders in the 0.1-3.0 mg/kg groups, normalized peripheral clonal expansion was found to be among the lowest, especially among CD8+ T cells.

On this clone: Its antigen has not been determined. No base qualities exist here, and no much larger clone lies one base off it.

CDR1 MNHNS and CDR2 SASEGT are derived from the germline V gene. From its cysteine to its phenylalanine, the CDR3 spans 13 amino acids. Just the 39-base CDR3 DNA is kept, in frame starting at base 1. V and J lose 8 bases and 7 bases, and a span of 15 bases separates them. To sequence the TCRbeta CDR3 region, genomic DNA was isolated from the sorted cells. The immunoSEQ Assay was used to sequence the TCRbeta CDR3 regions. TCRdb provides this immuneACCESS table in a form limited to in-frame rearrangements. Some clones are lacking; in checked studies, under half of them reflect an unresolved V gene, and why the rest are absent is not known. The sample data list around 70,000 clones, and roughly 80% of these were observed just once. Approximately 6.3% of the sample lies in the top ten. Patients with a history of autoimmune disease or receiving systemic immunosuppression were excluded from the trial. Peripheral blood for TCR sequencing was collected from all dose cohorts at baseline, on cycle 4 day 1, and on cycle 7 day 1. Samples came from an open-label, multicenter, first-in-human phase I dose-escalation trial of ivuxolimab. Adults with locally advanced or metastatic melanoma, renal cell, hepatocellular, or head and neck squamous cell carcinoma were enrolled in the trial. Before TCR sequencing, CD4+ T cells and CD8+ T cells were sorted from peripheral blood as separate populations.

The source of this sequence is an adult with an advanced solid tumor such as melanoma, head and neck, liver or kidney cancer. This chain joins TRBV6-1 to TRBJ2-4; the D gene assignment is perhaps TRBD1 or TRBD2, with each matching 5 bases. The sample was CD4+ or CD8+ T cells sorted from blood, taken in a trial of the OX40 agonist ivuxolimab. The sequence in DNA is TGTGCCAGCGGGGACCTAAGGACGAACATTCAGTACTTC. It encodes CASGDLRTNIQYF.